One and the same sample provided the 4 T cell receptor beta chains below, sequenced in a study of T cells in localized non-small cell lung cancer (dated by TCRdb to between 2020 and 2021). The library was made by the immunoSEQ multiplex PCR assay. TCRdb provides this immuneACCESS table in a form limited to in-frame rearrangements. Some clones are lacking; in checked studies, under half of them reflect an unresolved V gene, and why the rest are absent is not known. For this sample there are about 35,000 clones; under 95% appear just once. The ten largest clones represent around 11% of the sample. Sequenced material: peripheral blood mononuclear cells, taken before any cancer treatment. All receptors derive from a female donor over 55 with stage II lung adenocarcinoma.

The chain recombines TRBV10-1 with TRBJ1-2; a possible D gene is TRBD1 (6 bases). Trimming removed 3 bases at V and 8 bases at J, with 13 bases between. CDR3 size: 13 residues. Germline-derived CDR1 and CDR2 are WNHNN and SYGVQD (reference sequence). DNA for the CDR3: TGCGCCAGCAGTGAATCAGGGGCGCTAGGCTACACCTTC. Translated, it gives CASSESGALGYTF.

The chain has TRBV4-3 and TRBJ2-5, with 8 positions matching TRBD2. J gave up 0 bases and V 0 bases, and 6 bases lay outside the gene matches. This CDR3 comprises 17 residues. From germline, CDR1 is LGHNA and CDR2 YSLEER. The CDR3 bases are TGCGCCAGCAGCCAAGATCTGGCGGGAGGTCACCAAGAGACCCAGTACTTC. Encoded protein: CASSQDLAGGHQETQYF.

This clone was observed a single time. The chain employs TRBV6-4 and TRBJ2-3; maybe TRBD2 (5 bases). CDR3 length equals 13 residues. Germline V gene lookup returns CDR1 MRHNA and CDR2 SNTAGT. V was pared by 3 bases and J by 2 bases, with 6 bases between. CDR3 protein: CASSETNTDTQYF. CDR3 coding DNA: TGTGCCAGCAGTGAGACTAACACAGATACGCAGTATTTT.

This chain joins TRBV4-3 and TRBJ2-3; 11 bases map to TRBD2. The CDR3 consists of 17 residues. The V and J ends lost 4 bases and 5 bases, in that order; junction bases with no gene match: 11. CDR1 is LGHNA, CDR2 YSLEER, per germline. The CDR3 DNA reads as TGCGCCAGCAGCCCGGGACTAGCGGTCCTCGGGGGAGATACGCAGTATTTT. As protein: CASSPGLAVLGGDTQYF.